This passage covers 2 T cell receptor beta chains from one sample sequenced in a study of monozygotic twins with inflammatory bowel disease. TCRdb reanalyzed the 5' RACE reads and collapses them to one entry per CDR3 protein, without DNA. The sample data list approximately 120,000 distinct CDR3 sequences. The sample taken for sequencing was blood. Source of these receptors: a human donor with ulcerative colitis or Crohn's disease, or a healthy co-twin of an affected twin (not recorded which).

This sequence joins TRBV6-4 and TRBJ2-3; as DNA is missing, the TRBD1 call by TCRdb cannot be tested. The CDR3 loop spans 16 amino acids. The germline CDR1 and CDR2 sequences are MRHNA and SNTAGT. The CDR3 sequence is CASSDSSGGGTDTQYF.

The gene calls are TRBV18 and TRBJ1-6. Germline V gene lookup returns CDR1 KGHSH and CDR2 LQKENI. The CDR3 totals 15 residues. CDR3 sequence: CASSPELSYNSPLHF.